This T cell receptor beta chain was sequenced for a study of metastatic and nonmetastatic thyroid tumors. This clone came up once. This CDR3 comprises 14 residues. Germline-derived CDR1 and CDR2 are DFQATT and SNEGSKA (reference sequence). V was cut by 2 bases and J by 3 bases, with 13 bases left in between. All patients reached thyroid surgery having received no treatment beforehand. TCRdb used MiXCR to call clones anew from the PCR reads. The data contain 20,000 to 25,000 clones, more than 20% of them singletons. Sequencing was done on a sample of tumor tissue. The receptor's source is a female donor with papillary thyroid cancer or a benign thyroid nodule (not recorded which). Some clones in this sample may be carry-over from other donors' samples. The chain has TRBV20-1 and TRBJ1-1, with D possibly being TRBD1 (6 bases). The CDR3 protein is CSARRRGRDTEAFF. The CDR3 nucleotides read TGCAGTGCTAGACGGAGGGGGAGGGACACTGAAGCTTTCTTT.